The table lists the clone carrying this T cell receptor beta chain with a few counts. The target antigen is unknown. This sample was included in a study of T cell repertoires in cytomegalovirus infection. In the study overall: Public TCR beta signatures were indicative of both CMV infection and a matching HLA type.

TCRdb reprocessed the reads via MiXCR and lists one record per CDR3 protein. The sample records 150,000 to 200,000 distinct CDR3 sequences, roughly 18% being singletons. General study findings and limits: Carriers of CMV plus the relevant HLA were identified by cumulative public TCR beta family frequency. The ex vivo response was dominated by HLA-C-restricted CMV-specific TCR beta clonotypes.

Looked up from germline, CDR1 is MNHNY and CDR2 is SVGAGI (reference sequence). The ends lost 8 bases at V and 3 bases at J; junction bases unmatched: 11. The CDR3 is made up of 15 amino acids. The rearrangement links TRBV6-6 to TRBJ2-7; 9 bases line up with TRBD1. Material for sequencing was CD8+ T cells from PBMCs. This clonotype was sampled from a human donor in good health (CMV status not recorded). Some clones in this sample may be carry-over from other donors' samples. This chain's CDR3 is CASGDPGQGNYEQYF. The CDR3 DNA reads as TGTGCCAGCGGAGATCCGGGACAGGGAAACTACGAGCAGTACTTC.